This T cell receptor beta chain was identified in a study of blood T cell repertoires in COVID-19. Original handling: Estimation of nucleated cell counts was performed using reference gene primer amplification. Here immunoSEQ multiplex PCR was the method, and the copy in TCRdb shows in-frame clones only, minus some. The V and J calls and clone size are taken from that table; D and trimming were inferred from the DNA. The data contain some 350,000 clones, about 88% of them singletons. Ages ranged from about 18 to 89 years, with residence in fewer than 25 US areas. Clinical history as reported by participants underpinned cohort assignment. Germline CDR1 reads SGHNT; CDR2 reads YYREEE (reference sequence). This CDR3 is 12 amino acids long. Trimming removed 4 bases at V and 4 bases at J, with 8 bases between.

This TCR derives from a woman aged 25 to 39 who had recovered from COVID-19. Sequenced material: PBMCs or T cells enriched from blood (not recorded which). The V call is TRBV5-4, the J call TRBJ1-1; D is unresolved. CDR3 DNA sequence: TGTGCCAGCAGCCTAAGTGGCACTGAAGCTTTCTTT. This gives the protein CASSLSGTEAFF.